At least ten counts were recorded for the clone carrying this T cell receptor beta chain. What it binds is unknown. The source of the sample is a study of early T cells in non-severe SARS-CoV-2 infection. Study details: From unsorted whole blood, bulk RNA was sequenced, and the chains remained unpaired.

Individual cDNA molecules received unique molecular identifiers during library preparation. In TCRdb, the 5' RACE reads were re-called with MiXCR into one record per CDR3 protein. Of fewer than 45,000 distinct CDR3 sequences in the sample, over 8.5% were seen once. General observations from the study: Lookups in VDJdb leaned toward anti-spike CD8 responses and missed private and CD4 specificities.

Trimming took off 5 bases at V and 8 bases at J, with 15 bases between the two ends. The CDR3 contains 13 residues. Germline CDR1 MNHEY, CDR2 SMNVEV (reference sequence). The V gene is TRBV27, the J gene TRBJ1-2; a possible D gene is TRBD1 (6 bases). Material for sequencing was whole blood. This TCR derives from an adult who was a healthcare worker with PCR-confirmed SARS-CoV-2 infection or an uninfected control (not recorded which). Written as DNA, the CDR3 is TGTGCCAGCAGTCCACAGGGTTTAAAGGGCTACACCTTC. It encodes CASSPQGLKGYTF.